This T cell receptor (beta chain) was sequenced for a study of T cell changes during pregnancy in multiple sclerosis. Generated by immunoSEQ multiplex PCR, the TCRdb table keeps only in-frame clones and is missing some. This sample yields some 37,000 clones, of which about 88% are seen a single time; less than 1.5% belongs to the top ten. Germline CDR1 and CDR2: ENHRY and SYGVKD. The CDR3 spans 15 residues. The V and J ends lost 6 bases and 2 bases, in that order; junction bases with no gene match: 9. Sequencing used CD4+ T cells from peripheral blood mononuclear cells, obtained before pregnancy. This clonotype originated in a female donor with multiple sclerosis, enrolled in a pregnancy study. The chain carries TRBV10-3 and TRBJ2-7, with TRBD2 identical over 8 bases. The CDR3 here is CAIRPGLESTYEQYF. The CDR3 DNA is TGTGCCATCAGACCGGGACTAGAATCAACCTACGAGCAGTACTTC.